This T cell receptor beta chain was captured by sequencing in a study of graft-versus-host responses after intestinal transplantation. For the study at large: Each of the recipients got a multivisceral, liver-intestinal, or isolated intestinal transplant. Every recipient had anti-thymocyte globulin induction and three to four years of tacrolimus plus steroids.

Here immunoSEQ multiplex PCR was the method, and the copy in TCRdb shows in-frame clones only, minus some. The table includes just over 85,000 clones, less than 95% detected once. A note on this clone: Its target is not known.

V was clipped by 5 bases and J by 4 bases; unmatched bases: 6. The CDR3 length is 16 residues. Looked up from germline, CDR1 is MNHEY and CDR2 is SMNVEV (reference sequence). Findings and limits, study-wide: GvH clones occurred in recipient marrow; some first appeared in ileum or blood. Circulating GvH clones peaking coincided with falling HvG clones soon after transplant.

The V gene is TRBV27, the J gene TRBJ2-2; 11 nucleotides line up with TRBD2. This material consisted of unstimulated CD8+ T cells sorted from spleen or lymph node cells, taken before transplant. The sequence was obtained from a human donor who was the organ donor for an intestinal transplant. The CDR3 protein is CASSPFSGGATGELFF. The CDR3 DNA is TGTGCCAGCAGTCCATTTAGCGGGGGGGCCACCGGGGAGCTGTTTTTT.